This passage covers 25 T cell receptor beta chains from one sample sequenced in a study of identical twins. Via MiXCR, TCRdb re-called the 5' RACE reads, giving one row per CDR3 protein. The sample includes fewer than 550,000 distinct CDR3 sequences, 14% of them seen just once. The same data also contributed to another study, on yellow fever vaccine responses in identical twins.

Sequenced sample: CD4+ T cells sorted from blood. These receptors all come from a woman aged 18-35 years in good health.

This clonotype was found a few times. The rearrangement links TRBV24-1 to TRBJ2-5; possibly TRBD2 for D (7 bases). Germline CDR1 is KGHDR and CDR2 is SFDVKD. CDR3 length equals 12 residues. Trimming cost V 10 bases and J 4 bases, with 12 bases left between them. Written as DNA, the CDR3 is TGTGCCACGGGGGGGCAAAGAGAGACCCAGTACTTC. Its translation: CATGGQRETQYF.

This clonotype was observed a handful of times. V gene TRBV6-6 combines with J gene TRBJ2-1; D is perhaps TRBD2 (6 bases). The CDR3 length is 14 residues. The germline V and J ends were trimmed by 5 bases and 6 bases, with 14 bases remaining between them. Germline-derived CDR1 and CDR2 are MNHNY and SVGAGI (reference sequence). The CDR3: CASSARGSPNEQFF. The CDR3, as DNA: TGTGCCAGCAGTGCGCGGGGATCGCCCAATGAGCAGTTCTTC.

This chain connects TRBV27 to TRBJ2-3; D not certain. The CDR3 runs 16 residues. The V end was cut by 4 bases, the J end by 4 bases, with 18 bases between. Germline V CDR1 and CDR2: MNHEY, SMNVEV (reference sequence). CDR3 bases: TGTGCCAGCAGTTCCTCCGCGGCCCCATCCTCAGATACGCAGTATTTT. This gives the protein CASSSSAAPSSDTQYF.

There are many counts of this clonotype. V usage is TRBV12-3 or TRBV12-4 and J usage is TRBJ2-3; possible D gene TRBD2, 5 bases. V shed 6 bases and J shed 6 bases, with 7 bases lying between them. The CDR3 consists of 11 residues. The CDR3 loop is CASRRGDTQYF. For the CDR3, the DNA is TGTGCCAGCAGGAGAGGGGATACGCAGTATTTT.

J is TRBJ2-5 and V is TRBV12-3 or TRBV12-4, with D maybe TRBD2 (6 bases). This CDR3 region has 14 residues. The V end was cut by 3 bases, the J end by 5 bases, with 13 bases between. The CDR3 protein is CASSFGGVRETQYF. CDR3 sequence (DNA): TGTGCCAGCAGTTTTGGCGGGGTCCGGGAGACCCAGTACTTC.

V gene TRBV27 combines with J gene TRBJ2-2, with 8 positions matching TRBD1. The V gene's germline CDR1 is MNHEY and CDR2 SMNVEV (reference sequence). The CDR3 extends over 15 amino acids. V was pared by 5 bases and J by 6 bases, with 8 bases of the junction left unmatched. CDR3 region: CASSRTGRESGELFF. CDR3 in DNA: TGTGCCAGCAGTCGGACAGGGAGAGAGTCCGGGGAGCTGTTTTTT.

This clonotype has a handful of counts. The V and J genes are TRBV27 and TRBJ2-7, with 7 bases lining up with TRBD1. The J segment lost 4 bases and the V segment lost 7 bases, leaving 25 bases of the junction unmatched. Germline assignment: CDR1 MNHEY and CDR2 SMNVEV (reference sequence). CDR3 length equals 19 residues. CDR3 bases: TGTGCCAGCACCCAGACCGGGACAGCTAGACTAAAGGGTTTGTACGAGCAGTACTTC. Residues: CASTQTGTARLKGLYEQYF.

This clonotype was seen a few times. The DNA for the CDR3 is TGTGCCACCCGCAGCGGGGGAGAGACCCAGTACTTC. Translated: CATRSGGETQYF. The chain joins TRBV6-5 to TRBJ2-5, with TRBD2 matching over 8 bases. The CDR3 contains 12 residues. J was trimmed by 4 bases and V by 10 bases; bases with no gene match: 5. Germline CDR1 reads MNHEY; CDR2 reads SVGAGI.

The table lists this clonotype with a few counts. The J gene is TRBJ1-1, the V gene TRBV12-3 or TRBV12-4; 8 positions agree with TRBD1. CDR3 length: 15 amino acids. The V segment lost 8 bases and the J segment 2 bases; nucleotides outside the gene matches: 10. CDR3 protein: CASQGAGAVNTEAFF. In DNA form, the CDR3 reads TGTGCCAGCCAGGGGGCAGGGGCCGTTAACACTGAAGCTTTCTTT.

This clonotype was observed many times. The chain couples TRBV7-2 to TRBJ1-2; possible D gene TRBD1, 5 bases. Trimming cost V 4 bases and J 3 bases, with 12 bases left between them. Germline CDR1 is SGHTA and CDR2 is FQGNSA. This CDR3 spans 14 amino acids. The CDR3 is CASSSPSGDYGYTF. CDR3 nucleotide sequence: TGTGCCAGCAGCTCCCCATCGGGGGACTATGGCTACACCTTC.

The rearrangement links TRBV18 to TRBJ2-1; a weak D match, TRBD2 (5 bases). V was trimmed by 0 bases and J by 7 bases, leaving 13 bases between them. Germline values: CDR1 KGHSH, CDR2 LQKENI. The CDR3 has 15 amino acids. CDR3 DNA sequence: TGTGCCAGCTCACCACCGGAAGGGAGTTCTAATGAGCAGTTCTTC. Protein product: CASSPPEGSSNEQFF.

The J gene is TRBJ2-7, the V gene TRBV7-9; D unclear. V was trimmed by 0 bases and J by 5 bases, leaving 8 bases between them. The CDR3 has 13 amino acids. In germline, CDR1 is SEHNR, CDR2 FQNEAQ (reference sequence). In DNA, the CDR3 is TGTGCCAGCAGCTTAGCGGGGATACACGAGCAGTACTTC. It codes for CASSLAGIHEQYF.

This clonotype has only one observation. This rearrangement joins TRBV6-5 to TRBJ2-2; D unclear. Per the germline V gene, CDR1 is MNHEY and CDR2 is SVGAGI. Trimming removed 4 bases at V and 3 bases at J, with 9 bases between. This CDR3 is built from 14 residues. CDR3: CASSLSTDTGELFF. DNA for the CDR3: TGTGCCAGCAGTTTAAGTACCGACACCGGGGAGCTGTTTTTT.

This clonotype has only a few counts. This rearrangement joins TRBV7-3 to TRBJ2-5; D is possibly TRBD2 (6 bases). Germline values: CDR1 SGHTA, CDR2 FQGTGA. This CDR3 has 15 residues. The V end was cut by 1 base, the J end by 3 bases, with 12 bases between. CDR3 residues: CASSLSGGTKETQYF. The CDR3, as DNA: TGTGCCAGCAGCTTAAGCGGCGGGACGAAAGAGACCCAGTACTTC. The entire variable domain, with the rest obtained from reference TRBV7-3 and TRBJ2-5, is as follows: GAGVSQTPSNKVTEKGKYVELRCDPISGHTALYWYRQSLGQGPEFLIYFQGTGAADDSGLPNDRFFAVRPEGSVSTLKIQRTERGDSAVYLCASSLSGGTKETQYFGPGTRLLVL.

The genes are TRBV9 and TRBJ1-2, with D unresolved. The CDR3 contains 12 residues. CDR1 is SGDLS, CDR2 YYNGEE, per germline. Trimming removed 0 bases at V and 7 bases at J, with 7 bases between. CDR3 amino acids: CASSVVDLGYTF. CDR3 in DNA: TGTGCCAGCAGCGTAGTTGACCTTGGCTACACCTTC.

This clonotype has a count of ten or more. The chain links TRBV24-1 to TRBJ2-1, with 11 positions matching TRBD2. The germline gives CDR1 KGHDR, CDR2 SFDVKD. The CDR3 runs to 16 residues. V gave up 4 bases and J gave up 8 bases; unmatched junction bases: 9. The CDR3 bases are TGTGCCACCAGTGACCCAACTAGCGGGGGAGGGGATGAGCAGTTCTTC. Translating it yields CATSDPTSGGGDEQFF.

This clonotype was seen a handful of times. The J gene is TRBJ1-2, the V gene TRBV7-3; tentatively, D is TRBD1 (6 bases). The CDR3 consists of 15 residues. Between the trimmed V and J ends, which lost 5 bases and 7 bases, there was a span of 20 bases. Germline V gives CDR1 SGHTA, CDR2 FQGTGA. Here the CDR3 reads CASSPLGGDWGGYTF. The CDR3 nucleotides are TGTGCCAGCAGCCCCCTAGGGGGGGATTGGGGTGGCTACACCTTC.

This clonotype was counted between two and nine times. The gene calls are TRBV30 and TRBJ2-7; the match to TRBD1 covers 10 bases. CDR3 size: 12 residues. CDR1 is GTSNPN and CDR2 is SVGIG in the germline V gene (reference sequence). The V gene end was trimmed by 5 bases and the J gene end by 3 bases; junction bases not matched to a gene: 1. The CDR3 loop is CAWDRGLYEQYF. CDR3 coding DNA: TGTGCCTGGGACAGGGGGCTCTACGAGCAGTACTTC.

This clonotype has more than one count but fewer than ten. The CDR3 DNA sequence: TGCGCCAGCCGACCTGGACAGGATTTCTCTGGGGCCAACGTCCTGACTTTC. Encoded protein: CASRPGQDFSGANVLTF. The chain has TRBV5-1 and TRBJ2-6, with 7 bases identical to TRBD1. V was pared by 7 bases and J by 0 bases, with 10 bases of the junction left unmatched. The CDR3 runs to 17 residues. Germline V lookup: CDR1 SGHRS, CDR2 YFSETQ. The variable domain in full, with the rest retrieved from reference TRBV5-1 and TRBJ2-6, is KAGVTQTPRYLIKTRGQQVTLSCSPISGHRSVSWYQQTPGQGLQFLFEYFSETQRNKGNFPGRFSGRQFSNSRSEMNVSTLELGDSALYLCASRPGQDFSGANVLTFGAGSRLTVL.

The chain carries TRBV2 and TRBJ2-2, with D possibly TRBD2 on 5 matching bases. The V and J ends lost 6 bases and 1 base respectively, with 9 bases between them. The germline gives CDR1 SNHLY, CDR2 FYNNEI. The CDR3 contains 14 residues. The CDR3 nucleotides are TGTGCCAGCAGGAGGGAGAGGAACACCGGGGAGCTGTTTTTT. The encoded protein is CASRRERNTGELFF.

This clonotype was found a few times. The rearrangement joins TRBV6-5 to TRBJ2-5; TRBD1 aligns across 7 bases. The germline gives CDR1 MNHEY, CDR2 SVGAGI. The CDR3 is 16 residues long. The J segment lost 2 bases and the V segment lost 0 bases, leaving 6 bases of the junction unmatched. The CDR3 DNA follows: TGTGCCAGCAGTTACTCCCGGACAGGAGTGCAAGAGACCCAGTACTTC. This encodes CASSYSRTGVQETQYF.

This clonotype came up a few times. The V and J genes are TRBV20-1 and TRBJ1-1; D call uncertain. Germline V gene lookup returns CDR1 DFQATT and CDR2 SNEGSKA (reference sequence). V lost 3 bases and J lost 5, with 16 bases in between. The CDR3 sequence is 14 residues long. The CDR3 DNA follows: TGCAGTGCTAGGACACCGGGTGGCGGAACTGAAGCTTTCTTT. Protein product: CSARTPGGGTEAFF.

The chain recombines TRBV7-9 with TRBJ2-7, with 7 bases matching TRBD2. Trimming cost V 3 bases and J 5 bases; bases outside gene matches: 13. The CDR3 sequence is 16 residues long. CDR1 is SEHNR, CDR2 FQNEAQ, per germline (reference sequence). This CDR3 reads CASSLIPSGKTDEQYF. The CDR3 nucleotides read TGTGCCAGCAGCTTGATCCCTAGCGGTAAGACGGACGAGCAGTACTTC. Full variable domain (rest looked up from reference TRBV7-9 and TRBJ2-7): DTGVSQNPRHKITKRGQNVTFRCDPISEHNRLYWYRQTLGQGPEFLTYFQNEAQLEKSRLLSDRFSAERPKGSFSTLEIQRTEQGDSAMYLCASSLIPSGKTDEQYFGPGTRLTVT.

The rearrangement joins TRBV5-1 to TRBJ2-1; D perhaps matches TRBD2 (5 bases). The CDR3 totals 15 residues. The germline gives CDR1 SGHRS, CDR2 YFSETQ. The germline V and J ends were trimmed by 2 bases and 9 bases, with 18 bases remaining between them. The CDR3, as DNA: TGCGCCAGCAGCTTTGTGGGTTGGGGAGAAAGTGAGCAGTTCTTC. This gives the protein CASSFVGWGESEQFF.

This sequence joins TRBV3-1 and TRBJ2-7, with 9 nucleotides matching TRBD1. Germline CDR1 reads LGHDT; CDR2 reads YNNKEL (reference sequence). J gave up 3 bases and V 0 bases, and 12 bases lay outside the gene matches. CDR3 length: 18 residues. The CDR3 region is CASSQEGAWGTGFYEQYF. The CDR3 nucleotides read TGTGCCAGCAGCCAAGAGGGGGCTTGGGGGACAGGGTTCTACGAGCAGTACTTC.